This T cell receptor beta chain was sequenced for a study of blood T cell repertoires in COVID-19. Study at large: Collection of acute and convalescent COVID-19 samples took place in the United States, Italy and Spain.

The assay was immunoSEQ multiplex PCR, and TCRdb's table has in-frame clones only and misses some. The sample includes fewer than 200,000 clones, 85% of them seen just once. Seattle enrolled patients during active infection and tracked them longitudinally. Looked up from germline, CDR1 is KGHSH and CDR2 is LQKENI. With 5 bases removed from V and 0 bases from J, the gap between germline ends came to 20 bases. This CDR3 has 18 residues. This TCR was sampled from a woman at least 80 years old with COVID-19, enrolled during active disease. This chain joins TRBV18 and TRBJ1-5; a weak D match, TRBD1 (6 bases). Sequencing used peripheral blood. The DNA for the CDR3 is TGTGCCAGCTCATTCAACAGACCGGGACATAATAGCAATCAGCCCCAGCATTTT. This codes for CASSFNRPGHNSNQPQHF.